This TCR beta chain appears in the sequencing data of a study of cytomegalovirus exposure and HLA in healthy donors. Healthy individuals who donated bone marrow served as the donors. PCR used 60 Vbeta primers and 13 Jbeta primers. Clones were sequenced by immunoSEQ multiplex PCR, and TCRdb holds only the in-frame ones, with some missing. The sample consists of 200,000 or so clones, around 77% of them appearing once. CDR3 length: 15 amino acids. The V and J ends lost 5 bases and 3 bases, in that order; junction bases with no gene match: 6. CDR1 is MDHEN, CDR2 SYDVKM, per germline. The clonotype was recovered from a woman aged 25 to 39 in good health and CMV-seronegative. The sequenced sample was PBMCs. This chain links TRBV28 with TRBJ1-5, with 8 bases lining up with TRBD1. In DNA form, the CDR3 reads TGTGCCAGCAGTCTTATTCAGGGGGCCAATCAGCCCCAGCATTTT. Translating gives CASSLIQGANQPQHF.